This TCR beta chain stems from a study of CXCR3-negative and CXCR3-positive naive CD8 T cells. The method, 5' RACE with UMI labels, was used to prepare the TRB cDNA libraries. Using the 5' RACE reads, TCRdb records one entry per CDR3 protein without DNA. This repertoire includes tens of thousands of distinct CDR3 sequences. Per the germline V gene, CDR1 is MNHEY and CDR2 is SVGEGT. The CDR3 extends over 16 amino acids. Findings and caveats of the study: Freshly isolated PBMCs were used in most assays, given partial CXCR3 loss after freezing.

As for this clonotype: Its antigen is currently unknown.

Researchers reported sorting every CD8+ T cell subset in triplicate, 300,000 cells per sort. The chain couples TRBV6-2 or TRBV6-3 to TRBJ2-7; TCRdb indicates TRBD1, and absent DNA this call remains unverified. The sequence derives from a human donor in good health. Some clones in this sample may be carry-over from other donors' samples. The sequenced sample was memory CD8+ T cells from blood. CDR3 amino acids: CASSSIRDRGPYEQYF.